What follows are 28 T cell receptor beta chains derived from one specimen sequenced in a study of cytomegalovirus exposure and HLA in healthy donors. The PCR had 60 Vbeta and 13 Jbeta primers. Method: immunoSEQ multiplex PCR; TCRdb's copy keeps in-frame clones and lacks some. The profile shows about 140,000 clones, about three quarters of them singletons. The sequenced material came from PBMCs. All receptors come from a male donor in good health and CMV-seropositive.

The genes are TRBV29-1 and TRBJ2-1; weak D call: TRBD1 (5 bases). The CDR3 is 13 residues long. From germline, CDR1 is SQVTM and CDR2 ANQGSEA. The V end was cut by 3 bases, the J end by 4 bases, with 10 bases between. CDR3 protein: CSVEGLQYNEQFF. CDR3 DNA: TGCAGCGTTGAGGGGCTCCAATACAATGAGCAGTTCTTC.

This rearrangement joins TRBV4-1 to TRBJ1-1; 10 positions match TRBD1. The CDR3 runs to 15 residues. The germline CDR1 and CDR2 sequences are MGHRA and YSYEKL. V was clipped by 4 bases and J by 4 bases; unmatched bases: 6. CDR3 amino acids: CASSPWGTGVTEAFF. In DNA, the CDR3 is TGCGCCAGCAGCCCGTGGGGGACAGGGGTCACTGAAGCTTTCTTT.

V gene TRBV5-4 combines with J gene TRBJ2-5; 12 positions match TRBD2. The germline gives CDR1 SGHNT, CDR2 YYREEE (reference sequence). CDR3 size: 15 residues. After removal of 0 bases from V and 4 bases from J, the junction contained 1 base not matched to a gene. The CDR3 sequence: CASSLATSGGETQYF. CDR3 coding DNA: TGTGCCAGCAGCTTGGCGACTAGCGGGGGAGAGACCCAGTACTTC.

The genes are TRBV6-6 and TRBJ2-7; possible D gene TRBD1, 6 bases. V shed 5 bases and J shed 1 base, with 15 bases lying between them. Germline CDR1 is MNHNY and CDR2 is SVGAGI (reference sequence). CDR3 length equals 15 residues. The CDR3 sequence is CASSGRQDTSYEQYF. In DNA, the CDR3 is TGTGCCAGCAGTGGACGACAGGATACTTCCTACGAGCAGTACTTC.

The V gene is TRBV9, the J gene TRBJ2-3, with TRBD2 matching 15 bases. Germline loops: CDR1 SGDLS, CDR2 YYNGEE. This CDR3 region has 19 residues. V lost 3 bases to trimming and J lost 0 bases; unmatched junction nucleotides: 8. CDR3 nucleotides: TGTGCCAGCAGCGCCTCGGGACTAGCGGGGGGAGCAAGCACAGATACGCAGTATTTT. This translates into CASSASGLAGGASTDTQYF.

CDR3 loop: CASSPPTREQYF. As DNA, the CDR3 is TGTGCCAGCTCACCCCCTACGAGGGAGCAGTACTTC. The V and J genes are TRBV18 and TRBJ2-7; D not resolved. The CDR3 is made up of 12 amino acids. The germline V gene has CDR1 KGHSH and CDR2 LQKENI. V was pared by 3 bases and J by 7 bases, with 10 bases between.

V gene TRBV6-5 combines with J gene TRBJ2-1, with unresolved D. Germline CDR1 is MNHEY and CDR2 is SVGAGI. CDR3 length equals 16 residues. V was cut by 0 bases and J by 2 bases, with 11 bases left in between. The CDR3 sequence: CASSYSSASPYNEQFF. CDR3 bases: TGTGCCAGCAGTTACTCAAGCGCGAGTCCCTACAATGAGCAGTTCTTC.

The chain combines TRBV29-1 with TRBJ1-1; TRBD1 agrees at 9 bases. CDR1 and CDR2 (germline): SQVTM, ANQGSEA. The V gene end was trimmed by 7 bases and the J gene end by 4 bases; junction bases not matched to a gene: 7. The CDR3 is made up of 13 amino acids. CDR3 sequence: CSAGQGQATEAFF. The CDR3 DNA reads as TGCAGCGCGGGACAGGGTCAGGCCACTGAAGCTTTCTTT. The variable domain in full, with the rest retrieved from reference TRBV29-1 and TRBJ1-1, is SAVISQKPSRDICQRGTSLTIQCQVDSQVTMMFWYRQQPGQSLTLIATANQGSEATYESGFVIDKFPISRPNLTFSTLTVSNMSPEDSSIYLCSAGQGQATEAFFGQGTRLTVV.

The rearrangement links TRBV7-9 to TRBJ2-2; 7 bases agree with TRBD2. The CDR3 spans 16 residues. CDR1 and CDR2 from the germline V gene are SEHNR and FQNEAQ (reference sequence). With 5 bases clipped from V and 5 bases from J, the junction kept 11 bases outside the gene matches. CDR3 coding DNA: TGTGCCAGCAGCCGTCTGGGCGGGAGTGGGACCGGGGAGCTGTTTTTT. Protein sequence: CASSRLGGSGTGELFF.

The chain joins TRBV6-1 to TRBJ2-7; D might be TRBD2 (5 bases). Germline-derived CDR1 and CDR2 are MNHNS and SASEGT. The CDR3 spans 15 residues. V was pared by 10 bases and J by 2 bases, with 21 bases between. In nucleotides, the CDR3 is TGTGCCATTGGGGAGAGCATACCCCTTCCCTACGAGCAGTACTTC. Encoded protein: CAIGESIPLPYEQYF.

Here the CDR3 reads CASSYSQGAGNYGYTF. In DNA form, the CDR3 reads TGTGCCAGCAGTTACTCGCAGGGGGCGGGGAACTATGGCTACACCTTC. V usage is TRBV6-5 and J usage is TRBJ1-2, with TRBD1 matching over 8 bases. V lost 0 bases and J lost 2; bases outside the gene matches: 5. Germline-derived CDR1 and CDR2 are MNHEY and SVGAGI. This CDR3 has 16 residues.

This clone showed up just a few times. The J gene is TRBJ1-3, the V gene TRBV7-2; a possible D gene is TRBD1 (6 bases). Germline V gives CDR1 SGHTA, CDR2 FQGNSA. Trimming took off 8 bases at V and 0 bases at J, with 8 bases between the two ends. The CDR3 is 13 residues long. CDR3: CASGQFSGNTIYF. In DNA form, the CDR3 reads TGTGCCAGCGGACAGTTCTCTGGAAACACCATATATTTT.

Note on this clone: Its ends do not fully match the called genes, so a read error is possible. The chain recombines TRBV7-9 with TRBJ2-5, with TRBD1 matching over 11 bases. The germline CDR1 and CDR2 sequences are SEHNR and FQNEAQ (reference sequence). This CDR3 comprises 18 residues. CDR3 region: CSSRYRQGQGGPQETQYF. DNA for the CDR3: TGTTCCAGCAGATACCGACAGGGACAGGGGGGACCTCAAGAGACCCAGTACTTC.

The V and J genes are TRBV6-1 and TRBJ2-2, with a weak D call TRBD1 (6 bases). The CDR3 totals 15 residues. The germline CDR1 and CDR2 sequences are MNHNS and SASEGT. Trimming cost V 3 bases and J 5 bases, with 13 bases left between them. CDR3 bases: TGTGCCAGCAGTGAGGACAGCACCCATACCGGGGAGCTGTTTTTT. This gives the protein CASSEDSTHTGELFF.

This clone has just a few counts. V and J are TRBV27 and TRBJ2-1; possible D gene TRBD1, 6 bases. Trimming cost V 6 bases and J 4 bases, with 10 bases left between them. Germline CDR1 reads MNHEY; CDR2 reads SMNVEV (reference sequence). The length of the CDR3 is 13 residues. The CDR3 reads CASRDRRYNEQFF. The DNA of the CDR3 is TGTGCCAGCAGAGACAGGCGTTACAATGAGCAGTTCTTC.

V gene TRBV5-1 combines with J gene TRBJ2-7; D perhaps matches TRBD1 (7 bases). Germline CDR1 SGHRS, CDR2 YFSETQ. Trimming pared 4 bases from V and 7 bases from J, leaving 12 bases between. The CDR3 has 12 residues. In nucleotides, the CDR3 is TGCGCCAGCAGCGGAGGGACAGTTGAGCAGTACTTC. Amino acid sequence: CASSGGTVEQYF. The full variable domain, in which reference TRBV5-1 and TRBJ2-7 provide the parts outside the CDR3, is KAGVTQTPRYLIKTRGQQVTLSCSPISGHRSVSWYQQTPGQGLQFLFEYFSETQRNKGNFPGRFSGRQFSNSRSEMNVSTLELGDSALYLCASSGGTVEQYFGPGTRLTVT.

J is TRBJ2-5 and V is TRBV5-1; a weak D match, TRBD1 (5 bases). CDR3 length: 16 residues. With 5 bases removed from V and 2 bases from J, the gap between germline ends came to 19 bases. Germline lookup yields CDR1 SGHRS and CDR2 YFSETQ. CDR3: CASSRWTRSKQETQYF. CDR3 DNA sequence: TGCGCCAGCAGTCGGTGGACACGTTCAAAACAAGAGACCCAGTACTTC.

The chain combines TRBV27 with TRBJ2-7, with D possibly TRBD1 on 6 matching bases. This CDR3 region has 15 residues. V was cut by 5 bases and J by 0 bases, with 14 bases left in between. Germline CDR1 is MNHEY and CDR2 is SMNVEV (reference sequence). CDR3 amino acids: CASSPQTGNSYEQYF. The CDR3 DNA reads TGTGCCAGCAGTCCCCAGACAGGCAACTCCTACGAGCAGTACTTC.

The gene calls are TRBV28 and TRBJ1-5; 7 bases map to TRBD1. The CDR3 is 16 residues long. The V gene's germline CDR1 is MDHEN and CDR2 SYDVKM. The junction had 8 bases not matched to a gene; V was cut back by 6 bases and J by 0 bases. This CDR3 reads CASSYRGADSNQPQHF. The CDR3 region has the DNA TGTGCCAGCAGCTACAGGGGAGCGGATAGCAATCAGCCCCAGCATTTT.

The chain has TRBV7-3 and TRBJ2-3; tentatively, D is TRBD2 (6 bases). V was shortened by 2 bases and J by 4 bases, with 19 bases between the two germline ends. Germline CDR1 reads SGHTA; CDR2 reads FQGTGA. The CDR3 is 17 residues long. In DNA form, the CDR3 reads TGTGCCAGCAGCTTATTAGGGAAAGTGGGAGGAGCAGATACGCAGTATTTT. Translation: CASSLLGKVGGADTQYF.

This clone was seen a few times. The rearrangement links TRBV19 to TRBJ2-1; the match to TRBD2 covers 7 bases. V lost 6 bases, J lost 1 base, and 3 bases stayed unmatched. The germline V gene has CDR1 LNHDA and CDR2 SQIVND (reference sequence). This CDR3 is 14 amino acids long. The CDR3 loop is CASRTGGSYNEQFF. The DNA for the CDR3 is TGTGCCAGTAGAACGGGGGGATCCTACAATGAGCAGTTCTTC.

This rearrangement joins TRBV9 to TRBJ2-1; 9 nucleotides align to TRBD1. This CDR3 has 15 residues. The V gene's germline CDR1 is SGDLS and CDR2 YYNGEE. V was pared by 1 base and J by 9 bases, with 8 bases of the junction left unmatched. The chain's CDR3 is CASSVWDRVRGEQFF. CDR3 coding DNA: TGTGCCAGCAGCGTATGGGACAGGGTGAGGGGTGAGCAGTTCTTC.

The J gene is TRBJ1-2, the V gene TRBV7-2, with D perhaps matching TRBD1 (6 bases). CDR1 is SGHTA and CDR2 is FQGNSA in the germline V gene. CDR3 length: 15 residues. V was pared by 5 bases and J by 8 bases, with 21 bases between. The CDR3 nucleotides read TGTGCCAGCAGCCCGCAACAGGGAGGGGGATGGGGCTACACCTTC. Amino acid sequence: CASSPQQGGGWGYTF.

This clone was recorded once. The chain couples TRBV10-2 to TRBJ1-1, with 7 bases aligning to TRBD1. CDR1 and CDR2 from the germline V gene are WSHSY and SAAADI. Germline trimming cut 6 bases from V and 1 base from J; bases unmatched to any gene: 5. CDR3 length equals 14 residues. The CDR3 sequence is CASRTGQSNTEAFF. The CDR3 coding sequence is TGCGCCAGCAGAACGGGACAGTCGAACACTGAAGCTTTCTTT.

V usage is TRBV27 and J usage is TRBJ2-7, with D possibly TRBD1 on 6 matching bases. The CDR3 runs 14 residues. With 6 bases removed from V and 5 bases from J, the gap between germline ends came to 17 bases. The V gene's germline CDR1 is MNHEY and CDR2 SMNVEV (reference sequence). The CDR3 bases are TGTGCCAGCAGGCGGAGGACAGTTAACGACGAGCAGTACTTC. Protein: CASRRRTVNDEQYF.

V gene TRBV11-2 combines with J gene TRBJ1-2; D gene unclear. V was clipped by 3 bases and J by 4 bases, with 6 bases between them. The CDR3 loop spans 12 amino acids. CDR1 and CDR2 (germline): SGHAT, FQNNGV. In DNA form, the CDR3 reads TGTGCCAGCAGCTTTGGCACCTATGGCTACACCTTC. Its translation is CASSFGTYGYTF.

This clone was seen just once. This chain connects TRBV6-1 to TRBJ1-2, with 7 positions matching TRBD1. V lost 1 base, J lost 4 bases, and 6 bases stayed unmatched. The germline gives CDR1 MNHNS, CDR2 SASEGT. The CDR3 has 15 amino acids. The DNA of the CDR3 is TGTGCCAGCAGTGAAGTCCCCCGGGACAGCTATGGCTACACCTTC. Its translation is CASSEVPRDSYGYTF.

This clone was seen just once. V gene TRBV29-1 combines with J gene TRBJ1-4, with a weak D call TRBD1 (5 bases). Germline CDR1 and CDR2: SQVTM and ANQGSEA. V lost 5 bases and J lost 8, with 9 bases in between. The CDR3 contains 11 residues. The CDR3 sequence: CSVRRGEKLFF. The CDR3 bases are TGCAGCGTTAGGAGGGGAGAAAAACTGTTTTTT.